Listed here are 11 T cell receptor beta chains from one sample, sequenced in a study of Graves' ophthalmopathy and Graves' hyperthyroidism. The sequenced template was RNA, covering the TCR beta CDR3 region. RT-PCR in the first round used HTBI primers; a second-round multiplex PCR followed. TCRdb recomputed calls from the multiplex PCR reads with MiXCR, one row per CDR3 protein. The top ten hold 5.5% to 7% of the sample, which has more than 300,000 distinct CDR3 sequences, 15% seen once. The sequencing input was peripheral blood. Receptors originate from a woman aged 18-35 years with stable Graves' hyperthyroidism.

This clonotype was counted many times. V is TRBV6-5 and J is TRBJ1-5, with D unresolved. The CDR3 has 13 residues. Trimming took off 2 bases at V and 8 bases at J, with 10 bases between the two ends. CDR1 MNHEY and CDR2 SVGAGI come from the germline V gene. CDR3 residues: CASSYNPSEPQHF. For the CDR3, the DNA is TGTGCCAGCAGTTACAACCCTTCGGAGCCCCAGCATTTT.

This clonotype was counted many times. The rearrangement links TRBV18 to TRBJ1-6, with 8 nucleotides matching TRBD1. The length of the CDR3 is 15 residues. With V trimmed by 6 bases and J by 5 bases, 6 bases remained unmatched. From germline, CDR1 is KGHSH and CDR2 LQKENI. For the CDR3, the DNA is TGTGCCAGCTCCCTGGGACAGGTGAATAATTCACCCCTCCACTTT. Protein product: CASSLGQVNNSPLHF.

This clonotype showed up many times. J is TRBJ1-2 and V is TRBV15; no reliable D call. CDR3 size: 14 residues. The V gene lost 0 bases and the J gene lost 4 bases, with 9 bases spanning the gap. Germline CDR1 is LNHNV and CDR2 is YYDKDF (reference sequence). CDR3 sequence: CATSRDSSIYGYTF. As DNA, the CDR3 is TGTGCCACCAGCAGAGATTCGTCCATCTATGGCTACACCTTC.

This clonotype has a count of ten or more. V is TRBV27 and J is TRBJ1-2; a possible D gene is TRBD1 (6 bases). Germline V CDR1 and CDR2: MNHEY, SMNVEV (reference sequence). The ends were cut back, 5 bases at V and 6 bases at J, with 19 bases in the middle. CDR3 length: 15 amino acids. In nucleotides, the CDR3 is TGTGCCAGCAGTAGTTCCGGGACACCGGCTAATGGCTACACCTTC. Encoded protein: CASSSSGTPANGYTF.

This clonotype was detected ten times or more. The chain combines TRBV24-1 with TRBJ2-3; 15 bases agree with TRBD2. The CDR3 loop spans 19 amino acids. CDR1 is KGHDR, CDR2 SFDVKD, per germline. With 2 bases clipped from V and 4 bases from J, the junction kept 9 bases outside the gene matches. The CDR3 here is CATSDSRLRTSGGADTQYF. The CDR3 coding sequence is TGTGCCACCAGTGATTCCCGACTCCGGACTAGCGGGGGGGCAGATACGCAGTATTTT.

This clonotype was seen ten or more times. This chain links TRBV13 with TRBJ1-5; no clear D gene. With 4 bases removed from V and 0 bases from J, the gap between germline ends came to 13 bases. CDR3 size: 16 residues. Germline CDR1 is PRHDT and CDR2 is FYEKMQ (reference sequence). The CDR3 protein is CASSSSRKGSNQPQHF. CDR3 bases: TGTGCCAGCAGCTCCTCGAGGAAAGGTAGCAATCAGCCCCAGCATTTT.

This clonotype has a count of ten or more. The CDR3: CATSVRRSRQGRRTNTEAFF. CDR3 bases: TGTGCCACCAGTGTCCGACGAAGCCGACAGGGGAGGAGGACAAACACTGAAGCTTTCTTT. This chain connects TRBV24-1 to TRBJ1-1, with 8 bases lining up with TRBD1. CDR3 size: 20 residues. V lost 5 bases and J lost 2; bases outside the gene matches: 21. Germline-derived CDR1 and CDR2 are KGHDR and SFDVKD.

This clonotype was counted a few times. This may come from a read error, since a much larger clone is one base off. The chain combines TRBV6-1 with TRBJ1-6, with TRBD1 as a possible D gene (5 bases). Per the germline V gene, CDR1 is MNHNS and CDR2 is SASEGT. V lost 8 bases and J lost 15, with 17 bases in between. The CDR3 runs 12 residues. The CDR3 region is CASSGSEGILHF. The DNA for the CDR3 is TGTGCCAGCTCGGGGTCGGAGGGGATCCTCCACTTT.

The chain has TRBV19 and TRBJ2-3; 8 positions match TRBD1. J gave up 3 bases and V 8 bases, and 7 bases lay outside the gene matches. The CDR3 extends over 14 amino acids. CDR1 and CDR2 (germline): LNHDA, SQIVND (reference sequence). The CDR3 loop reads CASSLDRATDTQYF. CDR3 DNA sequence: TGTGCCAGTTCTCTGGACAGGGCTACAGATACGCAGTATTTT.

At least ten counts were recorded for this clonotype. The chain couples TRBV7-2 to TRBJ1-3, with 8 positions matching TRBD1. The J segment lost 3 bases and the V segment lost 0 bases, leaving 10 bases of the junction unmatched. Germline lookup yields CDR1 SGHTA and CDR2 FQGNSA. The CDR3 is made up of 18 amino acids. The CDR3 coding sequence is TGTGCCAGCAGCTTAGCGTTAGGGAGGACAGGGAATGGAAACACCATATATTTT. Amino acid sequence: CASSLALGRTGNGNTIYF.

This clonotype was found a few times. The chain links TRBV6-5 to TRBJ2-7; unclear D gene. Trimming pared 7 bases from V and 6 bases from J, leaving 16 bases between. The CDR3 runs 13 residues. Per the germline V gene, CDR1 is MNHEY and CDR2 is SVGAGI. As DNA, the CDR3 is TGTGCCAGCACGATAGGGCGGTGGGCCGAGCAGTACTTC. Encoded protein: CASTIGRWAEQYF.